The rows below give T cell receptor beta chains drawn from one sample of a study of blood T cells in healthy people across ages. Each CDR3 protein is one row after TCRdb ran MiXCR on the 5' RACE reads. The sample lists 850,000 to 1,100,000 distinct CDR3 sequences, around two fifths occurring once. Sequenced: blood. Receptors were obtained from a young man in good health. Each CDR3 is given with its conserved first and last residue. The order of the fields is CDR3 protein, CDR3 DNA, V gene, clone size, J gene, D gene, CDR3 length. D genes are given only for firm matches. Size is omitted from some rows. Given values are once, few, many or a class for expanded clones.

CDR3aa: CASSLMGDGGLRTQYF; CDR3nt: TGTGCCAGCAGCTTAATGGGAGATGGCGGCCTAAGGACCCAGTACTTC; v_gene: TRBV7-2; abundance: -; j_gene: TRBJ2-5; d_gene: -; len: 16
CDR3aa: CASSLDPDNSYEQYF; CDR3nt: TGCGCCAGCAGCTTGGACCCAGACAACTCCTACGAGCAGTACTTC; v_gene: TRBV5-1; abundance: few; j_gene: TRBJ2-7; d_gene: -; len: 15
CDR3aa: CASTTAGSTNYGYTF; CDR3nt: TGTGCCAGCACGACCGCAGGGAGTACTAACTATGGCTACACCTTC; v_gene: TRBV6-2/TRBV6-3; abundance: -; j_gene: TRBJ1-2; d_gene: -; len: 15
CDR3aa: CASSLDRLNTEAFF; CDR3nt: TGTGCCAGCAGTTTAGATAGGCTGAACACTGAAGCTTTCTTT; v_gene: TRBV7-9; abundance: many; j_gene: TRBJ1-1; d_gene: -; len: 14
CDR3aa: CASSWPSEGDTEAFF; CDR3nt: TGTGCCAGCAGTTGGCCCTCCGAAGGGGACACTGAAGCTTTCTTT; v_gene: TRBV12-3/TRBV12-4; abundance: -; j_gene: TRBJ1-1; d_gene: -; len: 15
CDR3aa: CASSLEGYEKLFF; CDR3nt: TGTGCCAGCAGCCTGGAGGGGTATGAAAAACTGTTTTTT; v_gene: TRBV5-5; abundance: -; j_gene: TRBJ1-4; d_gene: -; len: 13
CDR3aa: CAIRWGPGPQHF; CDR3nt: TGTGCCATCCGCTGGGGTCCAGGGCCCCAGCATTTT; v_gene: TRBV12-3/TRBV12-4; abundance: few; j_gene: TRBJ1-5; d_gene: -; len: 12
CDR3aa: CASSLYFAGAGDEQFF; CDR3nt: TGTGCCAGCAGCTTATATTTTGCGGGGGCCGGGGATGAGCAGTTCTTC; v_gene: TRBV7-2; abundance: -; j_gene: TRBJ2-1; d_gene: -; len: 16
CDR3aa: CASSLASGQLNEKLFF; CDR3nt: TGTGCCAGCAGCTTAGCATCGGGACAGCTTAATGAAAAACTGTTTTTT; v_gene: TRBV7-9; abundance: -; j_gene: TRBJ1-4; d_gene: TRBD1; len: 16
CDR3aa: CASSLTAQQGYTF; CDR3nt: TGTGCCAGCAGCTTAACGGCCCAGCAAGGCTACACCTTC; v_gene: TRBV7-3; abundance: -; j_gene: TRBJ1-2; d_gene: -; len: 13
CDR3aa: CTSSQEGGNEQFF; CDR3nt: TGTACCAGCAGCCAAGAGGGCGGGAATGAGCAGTTCTTC; v_gene: TRBV4-2; abundance: -; j_gene: TRBJ2-1; d_gene: -; len: 13
CDR3aa: CSARENRRGKETQYF; CDR3nt: TGCAGTGCTAGAGAGAACAGACGGGGCAAAGAGACCCAGTACTTC; v_gene: TRBV20-1; abundance: few; j_gene: TRBJ2-5; d_gene: -; len: 15
CDR3aa: CASSFTGLPQETQYF; CDR3nt: TGCGCCAGCAGCTTTACGGGACTACCACAAGAGACCCAGTACTTC; v_gene: TRBV5-1; abundance: few; j_gene: TRBJ2-5; d_gene: TRBD2; len: 15
CDR3aa: CASSLDGVKEAQYF; CDR3nt: TGTGCCAGCAGCTTAGATGGGGTCAAAGAGGCCCAGTACTTC; v_gene: TRBV7-2; abundance: -; j_gene: TRBJ2-5; d_gene: -; len: 14
CDR3aa: CASSLQLAADNTDTQYF; CDR3nt: TGTGCCAGCAGCTTACAGCTAGCGGCGGATAACACAGATACGCAGTATTTT; v_gene: TRBV7-2; abundance: -; j_gene: TRBJ2-3; d_gene: TRBD2; len: 17
CDR3aa: CSASGTVLNQPQHF; CDR3nt: TGCAGTGCGTCCGGGACAGTCCTCAATCAGCCCCAGCATTTT; v_gene: TRBV20-1; abundance: few; j_gene: TRBJ1-5; d_gene: TRBD1; len: 14
CDR3aa: CATSRDREETQYF; CDR3nt: TGCGCCACCAGCCGGGACAGGGAAGAGACCCAGTACTTC; v_gene: TRBV4-1; abundance: -; j_gene: TRBJ2-5; d_gene: TRBD1; len: 13
CDR3aa: CASGWGQGSYNEQYF; CDR3nt: TGTGCTAGTGGTTGGGGACAGGGATCCTACAATGAGCAGTACTTC; v_gene: TRBV12-5; abundance: few; j_gene: TRBJ2-7; d_gene: TRBD1; len: 15
CDR3aa: CASSLSMDRYVHEQYF; CDR3nt: TGTGCCAGCAGCTTATCAATGGACAGATACGTCCACGAGCAGTACTTC; v_gene: TRBV5-5; abundance: -; j_gene: TRBJ2-7; d_gene: -; len: 16
CDR3aa: CASSEGREATDTQYF; CDR3nt: TGTGCCAGCAGTGAGGGCAGGGAGGCCACAGATACGCAGTATTTT; v_gene: TRBV2; abundance: -; j_gene: TRBJ2-3; d_gene: -; len: 15
CDR3aa: CSVKLSGGAGADTQYF; CDR3nt: TGCAGCGTTAAACTTAGCGGGGGGGCCGGGGCAGATACGCAGTATTTT; v_gene: TRBV29-1; abundance: -; j_gene: TRBJ2-3; d_gene: TRBD2; len: 16
CDR3aa: CASSLTSSYEQFF; CDR3nt: TGTGCCAGCAGTTTGACTAGCAGCTATGAGCAGTTCTTC; v_gene: TRBV12-3/TRBV12-4; abundance: -; j_gene: TRBJ2-1; d_gene: TRBD2; len: 13
CDR3aa: CSVVGGSRGTQYF; CDR3nt: TGCAGCGTGGTGGGGGGTTCTAGAGGTACGCAGTATTTT; v_gene: TRBV29-1; abundance: -; j_gene: TRBJ2-3; d_gene: -; len: 13
CDR3aa: CASSSKPGTITTIRYGYTF; CDR3nt: TGTGCCAGCAGTTCCAAGCCCGGGACAATAACCACGATCCGCTATGGCTACACCTTC; v_gene: TRBV12-3/TRBV12-4; abundance: -; j_gene: TRBJ1-2; d_gene: -; len: 19
CDR3aa: CASSLVYGHEKLFF; CDR3nt: TGTGCCAGCAGCTTAGTATACGGCCATGAAAAACTGTTTTTT; v_gene: TRBV7-9; abundance: -; j_gene: TRBJ1-4; d_gene: -; len: 14
CDR3aa: CAISESLRSGETQYF; CDR3nt: TGTGCCATCAGTGAGTCGTTAAGGTCCGGAGAGACCCAGTACTTC; v_gene: TRBV10-3; abundance: few; j_gene: TRBJ2-5; d_gene: -; len: 15
CDR3aa: CSVGRGGRSTGELFF; CDR3nt: TGCAGCGTTGGGCGGGGGGGCCGGAGCACCGGGGAGCTGTTTTTT; v_gene: TRBV29-1; abundance: -; j_gene: TRBJ2-2; d_gene: TRBD2; len: 15
CDR3aa: CASSQFGGGGGTEAFF; CDR3nt: TGTGCCAGCAGCCAATTTGGGGGGGGGGGAGGCACTGAAGCTTTCTTT; v_gene: TRBV11-2; abundance: -; j_gene: TRBJ1-1; d_gene: -; len: 16
CDR3aa: CASSADRGEQYF; CDR3nt: TGTGCCAGCAGCGCCGACAGGGGTGAGCAGTACTTC; v_gene: TRBV9; abundance: -; j_gene: TRBJ2-7; d_gene: TRBD1; len: 12
CDR3aa: CASSQDPWRGNQPQHF; CDR3nt: TGCGCCAGCAGCCAAGATCCCTGGAGGGGCAATCAGCCCCAGCATTTT; v_gene: TRBV4-3; abundance: -; j_gene: TRBJ1-5; d_gene: -; len: 16
CDR3aa: CASSPPSVGANYGYTF; CDR3nt: TGTGCCAGCTCACCACCGAGTGTAGGGGCTAACTATGGCTACACCTTC; v_gene: TRBV18; abundance: -; j_gene: TRBJ1-2; d_gene: -; len: 16
CDR3aa: CASSSWQEPYSNQPQHF; CDR3nt: TGTGCCAGCAGCTCCTGGCAGGAACCCTATAGCAATCAGCCCCAGCATTTT; v_gene: TRBV5-6; abundance: -; j_gene: TRBJ1-5; d_gene: -; len: 17
CDR3aa: CASSLQGARGYTF; CDR3nt: TGTGCCAGCAGTTTACAGGGGGCGCGGGGCTACACCTTC; v_gene: TRBV28; abundance: -; j_gene: TRBJ1-2; d_gene: TRBD1; len: 13
CDR3aa: CASSPRGTGGKVNYGDTF; CDR3nt: TGCGCCAGCAGCCCTCGAGGGACAGGGGGTAAGGTAAACTATGGCGACACCTTC; v_gene: TRBV5-1; abundance: -; j_gene: TRBJ1-2; d_gene: TRBD1; len: 18
CDR3aa: CASSKVALENTGELFF; CDR3nt: TGTGCCAGCAGTAAGGTGGCACTAGAGAACACCGGGGAGCTGTTTTTT; v_gene: TRBV7-2; abundance: -; j_gene: TRBJ2-2; d_gene: -; len: 16
CDR3aa: CASAPGPRNTEAFF; CDR3nt: TGTGCTAGTGCCCCCGGACCCCGAAACACTGAAGCTTTCTTT; v_gene: TRBV12-5; abundance: few; j_gene: TRBJ1-1; d_gene: -; len: 14
CDR3aa: CASSSVGFSYGYTF; CDR3nt: TGTGCCAGCAGCTCAGTCGGATTCAGCTATGGCTACACCTTC; v_gene: TRBV7-9; abundance: -; j_gene: TRBJ1-2; d_gene: -; len: 14
CDR3aa: CSARGPGLGNTGELFF; CDR3nt: TGCAGTGCTAGAGGGCCGGGACTAGGAAACACCGGGGAGCTGTTTTTT; v_gene: TRBV20-1; abundance: -; j_gene: TRBJ2-2; d_gene: TRBD2; len: 16
CDR3aa: CSARGWKGSGANVLTF; CDR3nt: TGCAGTGCTAGAGGATGGAAGGGTTCTGGGGCCAACGTCCTGACTTTC; v_gene: TRBV20-1; abundance: -; j_gene: TRBJ2-6; d_gene: -; len: 16
CDR3aa: CASLPRLGQTEAFF; CDR3nt: TGTGCCAGCCTCCCCCGATTGGGACAGACCGAAGCTTTCTTT; v_gene: TRBV12-3/TRBV12-4; abundance: few; j_gene: TRBJ1-1; d_gene: TRBD1; len: 14
CDR3aa: CASSQGDTLGDTQYF; CDR3nt: TGCGCCAGCAGCCAAGGGGACACATTAGGAGATACGCAGTATTTT; v_gene: TRBV4-1; abundance: many; j_gene: TRBJ2-3; d_gene: -; len: 15
CDR3aa: CASAGTRNTGELFF; CDR3nt: TGTGCCAGTGCCGGGACTAGAAACACCGGGGAGCTGTTTTTT; v_gene: TRBV19; abundance: -; j_gene: TRBJ2-2; d_gene: TRBD2; len: 14
CDR3aa: CASSLGRDTYGYTF; CDR3nt: TGTGCCAGCAGTTTAGGCCGGGACACCTATGGCTACACCTTC; v_gene: TRBV12-3/TRBV12-4; abundance: many; j_gene: TRBJ1-2; d_gene: -; len: 14